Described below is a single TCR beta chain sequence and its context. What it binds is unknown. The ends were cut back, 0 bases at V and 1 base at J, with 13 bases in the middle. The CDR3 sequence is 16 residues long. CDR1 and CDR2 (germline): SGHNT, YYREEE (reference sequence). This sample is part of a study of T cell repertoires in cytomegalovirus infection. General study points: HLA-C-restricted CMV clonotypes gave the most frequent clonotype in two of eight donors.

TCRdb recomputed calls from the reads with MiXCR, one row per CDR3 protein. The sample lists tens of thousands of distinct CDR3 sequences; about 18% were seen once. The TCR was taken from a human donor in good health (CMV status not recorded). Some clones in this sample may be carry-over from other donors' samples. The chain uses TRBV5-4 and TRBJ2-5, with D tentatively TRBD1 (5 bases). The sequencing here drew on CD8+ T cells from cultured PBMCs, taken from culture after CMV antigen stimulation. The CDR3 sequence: CASSLDGGAAQETQYF. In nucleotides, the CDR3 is TGTGCCAGCAGCTTGGATGGTGGGGCAGCCCAAGAGACCCAGTACTTC.